Below, 18 T cell receptor beta chains from the same sample are listed, as sequenced in a study of shared clonotypes between healthy human individuals. CD45RO-negative, CCR7-positively selected cells formed the naive CD8 fraction, excluding terminally differentiated effector memory CD45RA+ cells. Sequenced by immunoSEQ multiplex PCR; TCRdb stores in-frame clones only, minus some. The table has roughly 590,000 clones, less than 97% seen once. What was sequenced was naive CD8+ T cells sorted from blood. These TCRs come from a woman aged 25-40 years in good health.

The chain couples TRBV11-2 to TRBJ2-2, with D unclear. Germline loops: CDR1 SGHAT, CDR2 FQNNGV. Trimming stripped 5 bases from V and 8 bases from J, with 9 bases between. The CDR3 totals 12 residues. In nucleotides, the CDR3 is TGTGCCAGCAGCCCAAACATGGGGGAGCTGTTTTTT. Amino acids: CASSPNMGELFF.

CDR3 sequence reads: CASSLALAGFNEQFF. As DNA, the CDR3 is TGTGCCAGCAGCTTAGCCCTAGCGGGATTCAATGAGCAGTTCTTC. V usage is TRBV7-9 and J usage is TRBJ2-1, with 9 bases lining up with TRBD2. CDR1 and CDR2 from the germline V gene are SEHNR and FQNEAQ (reference sequence). The CDR3 loop spans 15 amino acids. The trim removed 0 bases at V and 6 bases at J, leaving 3 bases unmatched.

The CDR3 reads CASSHPENGQPNQPQHF. CDR3 coding DNA: TGCGCCAGCAGCCACCCGGAGAATGGGCAGCCCAATCAGCCCCAGCATTTT. J is TRBJ1-5 and V is TRBV4-1; D not resolved. The CDR3 extends over 17 amino acids. Germline CDR1 is MGHRA and CDR2 is YSYEKL. V was pared by 3 bases and J by 3 bases, with 18 bases between.

The CDR3 spells CASSSGTEYNEQFF. For the CDR3, the DNA is TGTGCCAGCAGTTCGGGGACAGAGTACAATGAGCAGTTCTTC. The V gene is TRBV27, the J gene TRBJ2-1; 7 bases match TRBD1. The junction had 4 bases not matched to a gene; V was cut back by 4 bases and J by 4 bases. The germline V gene encodes CDR1 MNHEY and CDR2 SMNVEV (reference sequence). The CDR3 totals 14 residues.

The rearrangement links TRBV4-1 to TRBJ2-5, with unresolved D. The J call could be wrong; TRBJ2-7 is a better fit for the DNA end. The CDR3 loop spans 15 amino acids. In germline, CDR1 is MGHRA, CDR2 YSYEKL. In DNA form, the CDR3 reads TGCGCCAGCAGCCAAGCGGGCTACCCAGCCTACGAGCAGTACTTC. Translation gives CASSQAGYPAYEQYF.

This clone has only one observation. The chain has TRBV2 and TRBJ1-1; no clear D gene. The V gene lost 3 bases and the J gene lost 7 bases, with 15 bases spanning the gap. This CDR3 is built from 14 residues. Germline lookup yields CDR1 SNHLY and CDR2 FYNNEI. The CDR3 reads CASSEGFFGSEAFF. The DNA for the CDR3 is TGTGCCAGCAGTGAGGGCTTCTTTGGGAGTGAAGCTTTCTTT.

The J gene is TRBJ2-3, the V gene TRBV5-6, with 8 positions matching TRBD2. The CDR3 has 14 amino acids. V dropped 0 bases and J dropped 5; count of bases not matched to a gene: 2. Looked up from germline, CDR1 is SGHDT and CDR2 is YYEEEE. In DNA form, the CDR3 reads TGTGCCAGCAGCTTGGGACTAGCGAGAGATACGCAGTATTTT. This translates into CASSLGLARDTQYF.

J is TRBJ2-6 and V is TRBV7-9, with D possibly matching TRBD1 (5 bases). CDR1 SEHNR and CDR2 FQNEAQ come from the germline V gene (reference sequence). V was cut by 1 base and J by 1 base, with 14 bases left in between. The CDR3 loop spans 18 amino acids. The CDR3 sequence: CASSLVVDTLSGANVLTF. CDR3 nucleotide sequence: TGTGCCAGCAGCTTAGTGGTGGACACCCTATCTGGGGCCAACGTCCTGACTTTC.

The chain recombines TRBV7-9 with TRBJ1-2, with D perhaps matching TRBD1 (6 bases). CDR1 is SEHNR, CDR2 FQNEAQ, per germline (reference sequence). V dropped 6 bases and J dropped 8 bases, with 16 bases sitting between them. This CDR3 contains 13 residues. For the CDR3, the DNA is TGTGCCAGCAGACCGCCTACAGGGAACGGCTACACCTTC. Translating it yields CASRPPTGNGYTF. Full variable domain (rest looked up from reference TRBV7-9 and TRBJ1-2): DTGVSQNPRHKITKRGQNVTFRCDPISEHNRLYWYRQTLGQGPEFLTYFQNEAQLEKSRLLSDRFSAERPKGSFSTLEIQRTEQGDSAMYLCASRPPTGNGYTFGSGTRLTVV.

The V and J genes are TRBV2 and TRBJ1-5; TRBD1 aligns across 7 bases. The length of the CDR3 is 14 residues. Germline CDR1 SNHLY, CDR2 FYNNEI. V shed 6 bases, J shed 5 bases, and the junction held 7 bases outside the gene matches. The CDR3 sequence: CASSRGDRYQPQHF. CDR3 nucleotides: TGTGCCAGCAGCAGGGGGGACAGATATCAGCCCCAGCATTTT.

The rearrangement joins TRBV29-1 to TRBJ2-1; a weak D match, TRBD2 (5 bases). This CDR3 contains 15 residues. Germline assignment: CDR1 SQVTM and CDR2 ANQGSEA. Trimming stripped 5 bases from V and 3 bases from J, with 17 bases between. Here the CDR3 DNA reads TGCAGCGTTACTTTCCCGGAGAGGGTCTACAATGAGCAGTTCTTC. Its protein is CSVTFPERVYNEQFF.

The chain uses TRBV11-3 and TRBJ2-1, with D unresolved. The germline V and J ends were trimmed by 1 base and 9 bases, with 13 bases remaining between them. Germline V lookup: CDR1 SGHNT, CDR2 YENEEA. The CDR3 contains 14 residues. The CDR3 loop is CASSLGANTPEQFF. DNA of the CDR3: TGTGCCAGCAGCTTAGGAGCCAATACCCCTGAGCAGTTCTTC.

This clone was seen once. The chain links TRBV6-1 to TRBJ2-2; D assignment may be TRBD1 or TRBD2 (6 bases each). Germline lookup yields CDR1 MNHNS and CDR2 SASEGT. The CDR3 is 15 amino acids. V was shortened by 4 bases and J by 5 bases, with 14 bases between the two germline ends. DNA of the CDR3: TGTGCCAGCAGTGCAGCGCGAGGGGGGACCGGGGAGCTGTTTTTT. Translated: CASSAARGGTGELFF.

The chain has TRBV4-1 and TRBJ2-1, with D possibly TRBD1 on 6 matching bases. The CDR3 extends over 14 amino acids. V dropped 0 bases and J dropped 9 bases, with 12 bases sitting between them. Looked up from germline, CDR1 is MGHRA and CDR2 is YSYEKL. Written as DNA, the CDR3 is TGCGCCAGCAGCCAAGAAAGGGGGTTTCCTGAGCAGTTCTTC. Amino acids: CASSQERGFPEQFF.

This clone was picked up one time. The V gene is TRBV29-1, the J gene TRBJ2-7; D gene ambiguous. V was shortened by 7 bases and J by 4 bases, with 11 bases between the two germline ends. The germline CDR1 and CDR2 sequences are SQVTM and ANQGSEA. This CDR3 region has 11 residues. The CDR3 sequence: CSAGVLYEQYF. DNA for the CDR3: TGCAGCGCCGGCGTGCTTTACGAGCAGTACTTC.

This chain uses TRBV4-2 with TRBJ2-7, with 7 bases matching TRBD1. The CDR3 is made up of 15 amino acids. Unmatched junction bases numbered 4, after V lost 0 bases and J lost 2 bases. Germline assignment: CDR1 LGHNA and CDR2 YNFKEQ. The CDR3 coding sequence is TGTGCCAGCAGCCAAGAGGAAACAGGGGCCTACGAGCAGTACTTC. Encoded protein: CASSQEETGAYEQYF.

The chain is built from TRBV7-2 and TRBJ2-1, with TRBD2 matching 7 bases. Germline trimming cut 2 bases from V and 3 bases from J; bases unmatched to any gene: 7. The CDR3 is made up of 16 amino acids. Germline V CDR1 and CDR2: SGHTA, FQGNSA. For the CDR3, the DNA is TGTGCCAGCAGCTTAAGCGGGATCATAAGCTACAATGAGCAGTTCTTC. This gives the protein CASSLSGIISYNEQFF.

V is TRBV28 and J is TRBJ2-3, with 7 nucleotides matching TRBD1. V lost 5 bases, J lost 3 bases, and 8 bases stayed unmatched. The CDR3 loop spans 15 amino acids. Germline-derived CDR1 and CDR2 are MDHEN and SYDVKM. The CDR3 DNA reads as TGTGCCAGCAGTCTACAGGGGCGACGGACAGATACGCAGTATTTT. Its protein is CASSLQGRRTDTQYF.